This T cell receptor (beta chain) was observed in a study of shared clonotypes between healthy human individuals. Measured with immunoSEQ multiplex PCR; TCRdb has only the in-frame clones, and not every one. The repertoire holds about 2.1 million clones, with about 93% as singletons. This CDR3 contains 15 residues. Trimming shortened V by 4 bases and J by 7 bases, and 17 bases separated the two germline ends. Per the germline V gene, CDR1 is SEHNR and CDR2 is FQNEAQ (reference sequence). CD45RO-negative, CCR7-positively selected cells formed the naive CD8 fraction, excluding terminally differentiated effector memory CD45RA+ cells.

Material for sequencing was naive CD8+ T cells from PBMCs. This TCR was sampled from a man aged 18 to 35 in good health. Some clones in this sample may be carry-over from other donors' samples. The gene calls are TRBV7-9 and TRBJ2-4, with unresolved D. In DNA, the CDR3 is TGTGCCAGCAGCTCCCCCGGGTTTGATAGGAACATTCAGTACTTC. Its protein is CASSSPGFDRNIQYF.